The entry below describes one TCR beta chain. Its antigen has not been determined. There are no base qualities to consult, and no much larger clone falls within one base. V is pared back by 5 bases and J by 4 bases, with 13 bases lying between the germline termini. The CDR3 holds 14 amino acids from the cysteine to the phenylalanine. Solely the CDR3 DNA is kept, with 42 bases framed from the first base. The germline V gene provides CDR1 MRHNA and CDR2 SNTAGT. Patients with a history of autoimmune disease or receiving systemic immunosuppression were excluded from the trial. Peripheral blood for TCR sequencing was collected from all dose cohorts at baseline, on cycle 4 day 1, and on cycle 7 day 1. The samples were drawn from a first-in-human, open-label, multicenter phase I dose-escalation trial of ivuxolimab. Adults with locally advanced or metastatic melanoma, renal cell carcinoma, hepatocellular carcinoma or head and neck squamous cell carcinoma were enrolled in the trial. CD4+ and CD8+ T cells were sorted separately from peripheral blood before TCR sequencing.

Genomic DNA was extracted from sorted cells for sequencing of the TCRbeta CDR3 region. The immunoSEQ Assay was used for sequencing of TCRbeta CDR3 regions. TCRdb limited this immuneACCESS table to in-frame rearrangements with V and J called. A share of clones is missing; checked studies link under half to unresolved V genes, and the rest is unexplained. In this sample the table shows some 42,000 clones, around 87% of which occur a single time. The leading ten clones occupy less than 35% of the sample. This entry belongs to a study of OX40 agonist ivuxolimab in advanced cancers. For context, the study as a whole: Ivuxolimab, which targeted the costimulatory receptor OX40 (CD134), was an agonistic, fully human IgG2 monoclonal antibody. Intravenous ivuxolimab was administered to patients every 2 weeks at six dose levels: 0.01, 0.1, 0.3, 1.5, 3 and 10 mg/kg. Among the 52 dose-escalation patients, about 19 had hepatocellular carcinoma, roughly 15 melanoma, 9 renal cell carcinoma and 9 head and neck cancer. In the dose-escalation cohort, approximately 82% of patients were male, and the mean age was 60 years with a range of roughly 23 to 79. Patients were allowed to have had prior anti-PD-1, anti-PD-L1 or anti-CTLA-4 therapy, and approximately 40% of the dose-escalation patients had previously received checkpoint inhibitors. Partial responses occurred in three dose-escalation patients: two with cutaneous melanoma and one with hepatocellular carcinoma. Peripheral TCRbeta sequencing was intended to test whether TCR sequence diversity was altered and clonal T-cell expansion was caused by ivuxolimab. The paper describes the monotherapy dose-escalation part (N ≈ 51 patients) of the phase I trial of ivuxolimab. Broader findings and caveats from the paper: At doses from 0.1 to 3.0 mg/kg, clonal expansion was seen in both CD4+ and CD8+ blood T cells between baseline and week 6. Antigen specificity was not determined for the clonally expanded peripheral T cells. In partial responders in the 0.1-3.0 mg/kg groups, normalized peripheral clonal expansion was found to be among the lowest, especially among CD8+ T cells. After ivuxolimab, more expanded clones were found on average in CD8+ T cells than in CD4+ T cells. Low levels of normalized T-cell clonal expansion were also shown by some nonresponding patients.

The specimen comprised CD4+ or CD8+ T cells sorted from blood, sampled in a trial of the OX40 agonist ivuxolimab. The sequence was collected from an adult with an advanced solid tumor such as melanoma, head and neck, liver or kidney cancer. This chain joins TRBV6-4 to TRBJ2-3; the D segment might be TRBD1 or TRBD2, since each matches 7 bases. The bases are TGTGCCAGCAGTAAGCAGGGGGGGGCAGATACGCAGTATTTT. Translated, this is CASSKQGGADTQYF.